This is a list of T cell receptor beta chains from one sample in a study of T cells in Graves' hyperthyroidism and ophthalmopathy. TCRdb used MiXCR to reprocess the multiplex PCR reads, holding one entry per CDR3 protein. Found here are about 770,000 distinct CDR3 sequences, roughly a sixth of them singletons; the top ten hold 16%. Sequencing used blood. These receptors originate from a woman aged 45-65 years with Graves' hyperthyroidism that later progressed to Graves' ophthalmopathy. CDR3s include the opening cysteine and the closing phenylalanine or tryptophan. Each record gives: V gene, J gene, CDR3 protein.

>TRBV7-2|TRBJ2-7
CASSSSRDRYEQYF
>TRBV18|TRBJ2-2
CASSPRPQPTANTGELFF
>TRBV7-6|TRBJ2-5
CASSPRGGAGVGETQYF
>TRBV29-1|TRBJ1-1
CSVEVPAGIAFF
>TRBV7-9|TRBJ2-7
CASSTGTARFEQYF
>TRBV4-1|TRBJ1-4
CASSRTEGRKAEEKLFF
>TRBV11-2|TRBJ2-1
CASSYGGRANEQFF
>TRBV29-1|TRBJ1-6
CSGRQGMNSPLHF
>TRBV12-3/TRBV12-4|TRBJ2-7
CASRPEQGSRGEQYF
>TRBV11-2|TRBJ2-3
CASSRDRGISTDTQYF
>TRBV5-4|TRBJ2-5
CASSLVTAETQYF
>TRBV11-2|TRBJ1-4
CASSPSGETNEKLFF
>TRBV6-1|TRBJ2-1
CASREPRTENNEQFF
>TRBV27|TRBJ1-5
CASSPHRALSNQPQHF
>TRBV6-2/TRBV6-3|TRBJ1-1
CASSYSNRVNTEAFF
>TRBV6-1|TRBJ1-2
CASNRVQNYGYTF
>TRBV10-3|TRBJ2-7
CAISEAEYRGRDEQYF
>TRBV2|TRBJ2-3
CASSALAGGLDTDTQYF
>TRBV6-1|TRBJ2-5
CAVGLETQYF
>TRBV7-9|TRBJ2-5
CASSLGQGAWETQYF
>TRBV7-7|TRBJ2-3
CASSLEARGGTDTQYF
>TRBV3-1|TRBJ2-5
CASSPTSGVETQYF
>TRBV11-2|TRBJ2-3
CASGRLAGGTDTQYF
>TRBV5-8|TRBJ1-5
CASSLPQTPQPQHF
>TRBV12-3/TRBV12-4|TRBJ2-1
CASRPNEQFF
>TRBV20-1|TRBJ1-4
CSARGQGAREKLFF
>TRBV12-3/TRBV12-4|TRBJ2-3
CASSSLTGTSGVRDTQYF
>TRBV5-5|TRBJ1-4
CASSLDGTGAINEKLFF
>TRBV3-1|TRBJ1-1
CASSQGPGGNTEAFF
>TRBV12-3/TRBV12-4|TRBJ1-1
CASSPLQATEAFF
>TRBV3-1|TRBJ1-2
CVSSQVGHRYGYTF
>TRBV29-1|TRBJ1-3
CSVEDLGRGGISPPGNTIYF
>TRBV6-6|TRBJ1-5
CASSYSRGWGQPQHF
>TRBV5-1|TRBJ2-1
CASIPGRGANEQFF
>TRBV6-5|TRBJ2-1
CASSLSGESSYNEQFF
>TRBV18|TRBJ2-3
CASSPLAGGREDTQYF
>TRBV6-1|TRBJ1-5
CASSPGHGTGGSVGNQPQHF
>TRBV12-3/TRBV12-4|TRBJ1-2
CASSSGPRGYGYTF
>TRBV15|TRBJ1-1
CATSRDVGGTEAFF
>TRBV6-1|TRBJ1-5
CASSETSGRGPQHF
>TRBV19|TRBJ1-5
CASRDRVFQPQHF
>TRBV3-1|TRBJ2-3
CASSQVLAGGGIADTQYF
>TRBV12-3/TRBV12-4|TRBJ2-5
CASSLNLAPGETQYF
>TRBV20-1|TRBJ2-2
CSARDSGGPGELFF
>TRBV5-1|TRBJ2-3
CVSSLGPPDTQYF
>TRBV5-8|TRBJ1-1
CASSLFEDPGAFF
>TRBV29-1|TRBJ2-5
CSVLQGLETQYF
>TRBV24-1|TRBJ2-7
CATSDGANGGYEQYF
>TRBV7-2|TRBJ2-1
CASSYLRVRNEQFF
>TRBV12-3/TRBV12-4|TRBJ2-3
CASELAGGINTQYF
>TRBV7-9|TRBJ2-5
CASSSTRPDSRRSQYF
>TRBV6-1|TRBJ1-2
CASSSQGRANYGYTF
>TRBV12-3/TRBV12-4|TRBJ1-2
CASSFHEGGRLGYTF
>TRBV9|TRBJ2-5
CASSPQTSGGFVETQYF
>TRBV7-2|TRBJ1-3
CASSLSPGSGNTIYF
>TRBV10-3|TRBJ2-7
CATQGIDYEQYF
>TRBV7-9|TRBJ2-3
CASSYDGHKEYF
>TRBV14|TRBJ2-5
CASSKDFQETQYF
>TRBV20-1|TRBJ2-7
CSVQGVDEQYF